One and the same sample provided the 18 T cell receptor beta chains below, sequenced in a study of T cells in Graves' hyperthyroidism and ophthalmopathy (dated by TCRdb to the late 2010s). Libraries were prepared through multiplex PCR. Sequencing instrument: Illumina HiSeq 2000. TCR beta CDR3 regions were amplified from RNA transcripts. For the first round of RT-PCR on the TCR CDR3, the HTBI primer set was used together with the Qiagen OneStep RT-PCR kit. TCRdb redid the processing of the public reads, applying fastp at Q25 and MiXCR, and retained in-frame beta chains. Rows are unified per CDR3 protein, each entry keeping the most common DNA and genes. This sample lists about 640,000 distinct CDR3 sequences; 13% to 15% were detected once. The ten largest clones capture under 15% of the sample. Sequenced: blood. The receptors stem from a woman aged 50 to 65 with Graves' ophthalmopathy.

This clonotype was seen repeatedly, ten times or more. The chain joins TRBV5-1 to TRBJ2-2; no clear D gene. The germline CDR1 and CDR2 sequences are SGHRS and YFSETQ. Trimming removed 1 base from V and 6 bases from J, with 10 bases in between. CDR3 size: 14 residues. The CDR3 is CASSLPGLAGELFF. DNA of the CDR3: TGCGCCAGCAGCTTGCCTGGGTTGGCCGGGGAGCTGTTTTTT.

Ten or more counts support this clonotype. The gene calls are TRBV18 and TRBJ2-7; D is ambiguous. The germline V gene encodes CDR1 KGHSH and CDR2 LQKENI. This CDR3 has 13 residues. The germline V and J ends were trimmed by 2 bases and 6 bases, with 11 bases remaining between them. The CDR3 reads CASSPTPGIEQYF. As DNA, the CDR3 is TGTGCCAGCTCACCAACCCCCGGAATCGAGCAGTACTTC.

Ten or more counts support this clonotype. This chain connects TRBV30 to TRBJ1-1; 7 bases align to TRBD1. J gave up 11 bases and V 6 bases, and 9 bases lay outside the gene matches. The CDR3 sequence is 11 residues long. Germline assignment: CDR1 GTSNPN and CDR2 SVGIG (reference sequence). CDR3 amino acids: CACETGFRAFF. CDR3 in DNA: TGTGCCTGTGAGACAGGGTTTCGGGCTTTCTTT.

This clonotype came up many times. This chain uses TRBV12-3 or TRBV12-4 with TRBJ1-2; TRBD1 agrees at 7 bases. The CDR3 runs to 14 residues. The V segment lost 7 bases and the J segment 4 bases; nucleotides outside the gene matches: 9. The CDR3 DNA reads TGTGCCAGCACTAACAGGGGAGCCAGCTATGGCTACACCTTC. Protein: CASTNRGASYGYTF.

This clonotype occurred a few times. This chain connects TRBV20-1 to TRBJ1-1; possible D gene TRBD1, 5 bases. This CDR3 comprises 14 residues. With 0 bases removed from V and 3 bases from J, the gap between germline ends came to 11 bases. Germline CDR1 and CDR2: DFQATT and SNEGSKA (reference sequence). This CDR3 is CSARDFRTHTEAFF. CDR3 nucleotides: TGCAGTGCTAGAGATTTCAGGACACACACTGAAGCTTTCTTT.

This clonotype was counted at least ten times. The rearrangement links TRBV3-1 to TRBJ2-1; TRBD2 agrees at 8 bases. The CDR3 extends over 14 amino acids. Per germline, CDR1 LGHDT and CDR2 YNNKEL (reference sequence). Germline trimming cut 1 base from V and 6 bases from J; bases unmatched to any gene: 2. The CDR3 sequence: CASSQVGTSNEQFF. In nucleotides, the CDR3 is TGTGCCAGCAGCCAAGTAGGGACTAGCAATGAGCAGTTCTTC.

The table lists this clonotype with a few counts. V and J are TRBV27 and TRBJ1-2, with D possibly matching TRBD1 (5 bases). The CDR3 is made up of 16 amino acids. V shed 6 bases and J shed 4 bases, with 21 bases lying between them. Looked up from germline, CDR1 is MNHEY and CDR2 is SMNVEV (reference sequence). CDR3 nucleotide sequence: TGTGCCAGCAGCCCCAACCCCAGGGTTTTTGGCTATGGCTACACCTTC. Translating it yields CASSPNPRVFGYGYTF.

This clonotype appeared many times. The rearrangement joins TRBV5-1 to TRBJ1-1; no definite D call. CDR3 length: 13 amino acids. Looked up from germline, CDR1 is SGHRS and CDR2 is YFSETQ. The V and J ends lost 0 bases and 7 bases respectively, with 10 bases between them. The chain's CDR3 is CASSLDIVNEAFF. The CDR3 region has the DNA TGCGCCAGCAGCTTGGACATTGTGAATGAAGCTTTCTTT.

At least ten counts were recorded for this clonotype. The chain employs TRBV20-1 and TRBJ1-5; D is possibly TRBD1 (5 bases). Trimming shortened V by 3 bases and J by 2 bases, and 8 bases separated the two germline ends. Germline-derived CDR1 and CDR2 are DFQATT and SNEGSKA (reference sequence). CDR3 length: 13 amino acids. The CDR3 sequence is CSARGGGNQPQHF. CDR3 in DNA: TGCAGTGCTAGGGGGGGGGGCAATCAGCCCCAGCATTTT.

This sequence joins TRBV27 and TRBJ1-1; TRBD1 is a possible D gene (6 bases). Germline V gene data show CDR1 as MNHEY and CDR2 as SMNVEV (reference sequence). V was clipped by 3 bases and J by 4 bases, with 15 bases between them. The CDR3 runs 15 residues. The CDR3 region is CASSFLGQGTTEAFF. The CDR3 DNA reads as TGTGCCAGCAGTTTCTTGGGGCAGGGGACCACTGAAGCTTTCTTT.

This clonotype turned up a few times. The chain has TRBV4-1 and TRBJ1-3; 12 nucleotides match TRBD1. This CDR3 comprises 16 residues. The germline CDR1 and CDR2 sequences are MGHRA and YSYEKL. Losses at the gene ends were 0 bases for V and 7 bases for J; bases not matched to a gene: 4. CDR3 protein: CASSQDGTGGFNTIYF. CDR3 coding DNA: TGCGCCAGCAGCCAAGACGGGACAGGGGGCTTTAACACCATATATTTT.

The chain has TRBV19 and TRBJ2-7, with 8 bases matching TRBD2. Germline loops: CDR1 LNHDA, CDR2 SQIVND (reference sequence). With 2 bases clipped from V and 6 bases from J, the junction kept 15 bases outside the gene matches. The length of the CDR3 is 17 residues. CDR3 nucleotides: TGTGCCAGTAGTATACACTTTCCGGGACTAGTCCCCTCCGAGCAGTACTTC. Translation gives CASSIHFPGLVPSEQYF. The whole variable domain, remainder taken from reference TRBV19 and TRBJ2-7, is DGGITQSPKYLFRKEGQNVTLSCEQNLNHDAMYWYRQDPGQGLRLIYYSQIVNDFQKGDIAEGYSVSREKKESFPLTVTSAQKNPTAFYLCASSIHFPGLVPSEQYFGPGTRLTVT.

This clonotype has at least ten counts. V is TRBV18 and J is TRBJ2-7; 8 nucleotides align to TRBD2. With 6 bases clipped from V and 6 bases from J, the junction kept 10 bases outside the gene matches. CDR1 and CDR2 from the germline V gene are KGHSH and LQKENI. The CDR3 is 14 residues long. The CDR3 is CASSQPGLGVEQYF. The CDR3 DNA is TGTGCCAGCTCCCAGCCGGGACTAGGAGTCGAGCAGTACTTC.

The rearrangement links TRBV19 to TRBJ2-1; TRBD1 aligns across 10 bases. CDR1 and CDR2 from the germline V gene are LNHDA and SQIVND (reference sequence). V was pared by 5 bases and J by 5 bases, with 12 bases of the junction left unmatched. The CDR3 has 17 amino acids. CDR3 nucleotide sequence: TGTGCCAGTAGTGTACTCCGGGACAGGGGAGGGAACAATGAGCAGTTCTTC. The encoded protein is CASSVLRDRGGNNEQFF.

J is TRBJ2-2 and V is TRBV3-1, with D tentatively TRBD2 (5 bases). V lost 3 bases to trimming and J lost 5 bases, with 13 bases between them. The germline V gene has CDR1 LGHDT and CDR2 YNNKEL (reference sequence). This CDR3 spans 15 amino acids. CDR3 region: CASSQYGLKTGELFF. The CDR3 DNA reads TGTGCCAGCAGCCAGTACGGACTGAAGACCGGGGAGCTGTTTTTT.

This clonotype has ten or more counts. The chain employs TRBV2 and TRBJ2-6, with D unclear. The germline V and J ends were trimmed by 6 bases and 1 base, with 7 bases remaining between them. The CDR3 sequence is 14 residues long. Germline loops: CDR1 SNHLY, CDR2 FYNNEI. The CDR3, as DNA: TGTGCCAGCAGATCTGAGTCTGGGGCCAACGTCCTGACTTTC. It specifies CASRSESGANVLTF.

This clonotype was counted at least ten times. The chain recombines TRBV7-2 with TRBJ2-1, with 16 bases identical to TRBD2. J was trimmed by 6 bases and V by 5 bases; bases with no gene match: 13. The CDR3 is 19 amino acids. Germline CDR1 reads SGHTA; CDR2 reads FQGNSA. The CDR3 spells CASSQPTGLAGGPFNEQFF. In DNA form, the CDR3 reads TGTGCCAGCAGCCAACCGACGGGACTAGCGGGAGGGCCGTTCAATGAGCAGTTCTTC.

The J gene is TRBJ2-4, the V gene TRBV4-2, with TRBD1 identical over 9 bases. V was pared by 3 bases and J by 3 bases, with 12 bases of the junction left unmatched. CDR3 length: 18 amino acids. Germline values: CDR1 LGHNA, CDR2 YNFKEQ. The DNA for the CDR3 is TGTGCCAGCAGCCAGGAATACCGGGACAGGGAAAACAAAAACATTCAGTACTTC. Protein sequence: CASSQEYRDRENKNIQYF.